These 23 T cell receptor beta chains originate from one sample sequenced in a study of OX40 agonist ivuxolimab in advanced cancers. Library method: the immunoSEQ multiplex PCR assay. Held by TCRdb, this immuneACCESS table contains in-frame sequences only and omits some clones. Under half of the omission traces to an unresolved V gene where checked; the cause of the rest is unknown. The sample table lists tens of thousands of clones, more than 70% of them with a count of one. The ten largest account for 2% to 3% of the sample. The source was CD4+ or CD8+ T cells sorted from blood, collected in a trial of the OX40 agonist ivuxolimab. Source of these receptors: an adult with an advanced solid tumor such as melanoma, head and neck, liver or kidney cancer.

V usage is TRBV7-2 and J usage is TRBJ2-3; D remains ambiguous. V dropped 5 bases and J dropped 1 base, with 4 bases sitting between them. Per the germline V gene, CDR1 is SGHTA and CDR2 is FQGNSA. The CDR3 is 12 residues long. Written as DNA, the CDR3 is TGTGCCAGCAGCCCCCGCACAGATACGCAGTATTTT. This encodes CASSPRTDTQYF.

The genes are TRBV5-4 and TRBJ1-6, with 8 bases fitting TRBD1. The junction had 5 bases not matched to a gene; V was cut back by 4 bases and J by 5 bases. The CDR3 covers 15 residues. Germline loops: CDR1 SGHNT, CDR2 YYREEE (reference sequence). CDR3: CASSIPGQDNSPLHF. The CDR3 nucleotides are TGTGCCAGCAGCATACCGGGACAGGATAATTCACCCCTCCACTTT.

The chain is built from TRBV7-9 and TRBJ1-6, with a weak D call TRBD1 (5 bases). CDR1 and CDR2 from the germline V gene are SEHNR and FQNEAQ (reference sequence). This CDR3 region has 16 residues. Between the trimmed V and J ends, which lost 2 bases and 7 bases, there was a span of 15 bases. The CDR3 DNA reads TGTGCCAGCAGCTTATCGTCAGGCGGGGGAAATTCACCCCTCCACTTT. It is translated as CASSLSSGGGNSPLHF.

This rearrangement joins TRBV9 to TRBJ1-4; TRBD1 matches at 9 bases. The CDR3 is 14 amino acids. Germline assignment: CDR1 SGDLS and CDR2 YYNGEE. Trimming took 2 bases from V and 7 from J; bases not matched to a gene: 3. The CDR3 bases are TGTGCCAGCAGCGTTACGACAGGGGGTGAAAAACTGTTTTTT. It yields the protein CASSVTTGGEKLFF.

The V call is TRBV6-1, the J call TRBJ2-3; D remains unclear. V gave up 10 bases and J gave up 3 bases, with 17 bases separating them. This CDR3 contains 14 residues. Per the germline V gene, CDR1 is MNHNS and CDR2 is SASEGT. The CDR3 reads CATTHDRRTDTQYF. CDR3 DNA: TGTGCCACCACACATGACCGTCGTACAGATACGCAGTATTTT.

This CDR3 reads CASSEPGQGAEQYF. The DNA of the CDR3 is TGTGCCAGCAGTGAACCGGGACAGGGAGCCGAGCAGTACTTC. The rearrangement joins TRBV25-1 to TRBJ2-7, with 9 positions matching TRBD1. From germline, CDR1 is MGHDK and CDR2 SYGVNS. Trimming removed 2 bases from V and 6 bases from J; junction bases left unmatched: 5. The CDR3 sequence is 14 residues long.

The V call is TRBV5-1, the J call TRBJ2-5; perhaps D is TRBD1 or TRBD2 (5 bases each). Between the trimmed V and J ends, which lost 3 bases and 5 bases, there was a span of 14 bases. In germline, CDR1 is SGHRS, CDR2 YFSETQ. This CDR3 is built from 14 residues. The CDR3 reads CASSSGRSRETQYF. DNA of the CDR3: TGCGCCAGCAGCTCGGGACGGTCCAGGGAGACCCAGTACTTC.

This chain joins TRBV6-1 and TRBJ2-7; D might be TRBD1 (5 bases). Germline V gives CDR1 MNHNS, CDR2 SASEGT. This CDR3 comprises 14 residues. V dropped 4 bases and J dropped 3 bases, with 13 bases sitting between them. CDR3 sequence (DNA): TGTGCCAGCAGTGTCCTGGGGCGGCGCTACGAGCAGTACTTC. Encoded protein: CASSVLGRRYEQYF.

The chain joins TRBV11-2 to TRBJ2-4; D may correspond to TRBD1 or TRBD2 (5 bases each). Germline values: CDR1 SGHAT, CDR2 FQNNGV. The V end was cut by 0 bases, the J end by 10 bases, with 10 bases between. CDR3 length: 13 residues. The CDR3 region has the DNA TGTGCCAGCAGCTTAGAGCCCTGGGGGATTCAGTACTTC. Protein: CASSLEPWGIQYF.

The rearrangement uses TRBV19 and TRBJ2-2; D is undetermined. Germline CDR1 is LNHDA and CDR2 is SQIVND (reference sequence). V was shortened by 4 bases and J by 2 bases, with 8 bases between the two germline ends. CDR3 length equals 14 residues. The CDR3, as DNA: TGTGCCAGTAGTACTCAGAAAAACACCGGGGAGCTGTTTTTT. Its translation: CASSTQKNTGELFF.

J is TRBJ2-2 and V is TRBV7-3; possibly TRBD2 for D (6 bases). This CDR3 region has 16 residues. Germline loops: CDR1 SGHTA, CDR2 FQGTGA. V lost 1 base, J lost 1 base, and 10 bases lay in between. CDR3 sequence (DNA): TGTGCCAGCAGCTTAAGGGGAGGAGTGAACACCGGGGAGCTGTTTTTT. Amino acid sequence: CASSLRGGVNTGELFF. Looking up the rest from reference TRBV7-3 and TRBJ2-2 gives the full variable domain: GAGVSQTPSNKVTEKGKYVELRCDPISGHTALYWYRQSLGQGPEFLIYFQGTGAADDSGLPNDRFFAVRPEGSVSTLKIQRTERGDSAVYLCASSLRGGVNTGELFFGEGSRLTVL.

The V and J genes are TRBV19 and TRBJ2-2; D may be TRBD1 (6 bases). V was pared by 5 bases and J by 7 bases, with 17 bases between. CDR3 size: 15 residues. The germline V gene encodes CDR1 LNHDA and CDR2 SQIVND (reference sequence). The CDR3 nucleotides read TGTGCCAGTAGTTTCGTACAGGGTGTGGTCGGGGAGCTGTTTTTT. It specifies CASSFVQGVVGELFF.

J is TRBJ2-1 and V is TRBV11-1, with 7 bases fitting TRBD2. This CDR3 has 11 amino acids. CDR1 is SGHAT, CDR2 FQDESV, per germline (reference sequence). Trimming removed 4 bases from V and 10 bases from J; junction bases left unmatched: 1. For the CDR3, the DNA is TGTGCCAGCAGCTATAGCGGGGAGCAGTTCTTC. Its translation: CASSYSGEQFF.

This chain links TRBV5-4 with TRBJ1-2, with 12 positions matching TRBD1. This CDR3 is built from 18 residues. CDR1 and CDR2 (germline): SGHNT, YYREEE (reference sequence). Trimming took 4 bases from V and 8 from J; bases not matched to a gene: 18. The CDR3: CASSPGILGQGAPRGYTF. In nucleotides, the CDR3 is TGTGCCAGCAGCCCCGGCATCCTGGGACAGGGGGCGCCGAGAGGCTACACCTTC.

The chain recombines TRBV10-3 with TRBJ2-5; 12 bases fit TRBD2. The V segment lost 6 bases and the J segment 0 bases; nucleotides outside the gene matches: 8. The CDR3 runs to 17 residues. Germline lookup yields CDR1 ENHRY and CDR2 SYGVKD. The CDR3 reads CAISGELAGGYQETQYF. The CDR3 bases are TGTGCCATCAGCGGGGAACTAGCGGGGGGCTACCAAGAGACCCAGTACTTC.

J is TRBJ2-2 and V is TRBV19; TRBD2 agrees at 7 bases. With V trimmed by 10 bases and J by 5 bases, 7 bases remained unmatched. Germline-derived CDR1 and CDR2 are LNHDA and SQIVND (reference sequence). CDR3 length equals 13 residues. Here the CDR3 DNA reads TGTGCCACTGGACTAGTGGAGACCGGGGAGCTGTTTTTT. Protein product: CATGLVETGELFF.

J is TRBJ2-7 and V is TRBV4-2, with a possible D match to TRBD1 (6 bases). CDR3 length equals 15 residues. V was cut by 3 bases and J by 2 bases, with 14 bases left in between. Germline V CDR1 and CDR2: LGHNA, YNFKEQ. The CDR3 loop reads CASSHPDRFPYEQYF. In DNA, the CDR3 is TGTGCCAGCAGCCATCCCGACAGGTTTCCCTACGAGCAGTACTTC.

The V call is TRBV18, the J call TRBJ2-7, with D possibly TRBD2 on 6 matching bases. The V and J ends lost 6 bases and 5 bases respectively, with 23 bases between them. This CDR3 has 16 residues. Germline V CDR1 and CDR2: KGHSH, LQKENI. The CDR3, as DNA: TGTGCCAGCTCGCAGGAACACGGGGGATGGGCTGACGAGCAGTACTTC. It translates to CASSQEHGGWADEQYF.

V gene TRBV6-4 combines with J gene TRBJ2-1, with 10 bases aligning to TRBD1. From germline, CDR1 is MRHNA and CDR2 SNTAGT. The length of the CDR3 is 14 residues. Losses at the gene ends were 6 bases for V and 8 bases for J; bases not matched to a gene: 7. This CDR3 reads CASRGDRGFDEQFF. The DNA of the CDR3 is TGTGCCAGCAGGGGGGACAGGGGTTTCGATGAGCAGTTCTTC.

The rearrangement links TRBV6-1 to TRBJ2-5; 7 nucleotides line up with TRBD1. The CDR3 consists of 14 residues. CDR1 is MNHNS and CDR2 is SASEGT in the germline V gene. V trimming: 5 bases; J trimming: 1 base; junction bases outside the gene matches: 4. The CDR3, as DNA: TGTGCCAGCAGTAGGGACAGACTCCAAGAGACCCAGTACTTC. It encodes CASSRDRLQETQYF.

This chain connects TRBV2 to TRBJ2-7, with D perhaps matching TRBD1 (6 bases). The CDR3 runs to 13 residues. Germline values: CDR1 SNHLY, CDR2 FYNNEI. Trimming stripped 4 bases from V and 2 bases from J, with 9 bases between. The CDR3 reads CASSAGTTYEQYF. CDR3 sequence (DNA): TGTGCCAGCAGTGCGGGGACAACCTACGAGCAGTACTTC.

The V and J genes are TRBV2 and TRBJ1-5, with a tentative D call TRBD1 (5 bases). Looked up from germline, CDR1 is SNHLY and CDR2 is FYNNEI. V was pared by 5 bases and J by 0 bases, with 11 bases between. The length of the CDR3 is 15 residues. DNA of the CDR3: TGTGCCAGCAGTTTACAGGATCCTAGCAATCAGCCCCAGCATTTT. Translation: CASSLQDPSNQPQHF.

With regard to this clone: The same CDR3 can be traced to other DNA sequences in this sample. The chain carries TRBV5-4 and TRBJ2-3, with D perhaps matching TRBD2 (5 bases). The germline V gene has CDR1 SGHNT and CDR2 YYREEE (reference sequence). The CDR3 runs to 13 residues. The germline V and J ends were trimmed by 2 bases and 2 bases, with 6 bases remaining between them. This CDR3 is CASSFRDTDTQYF. In DNA, the CDR3 is TGTGCCAGCAGCTTCCGGGACACAGATACGCAGTATTTT. Together with reference TRBV5-4 and TRBJ2-3, the CDR3 gives the full variable domain: ETGVTQSPTHLIKTRGQQVTLRCSSQSGHNTVSWYQQALGQGPQFIFQYYREEENGRGNFPPRFSGLQFPNYSSELNVNALELDDSALYLCASSFRDTDTQYFGPGTRLTVL.